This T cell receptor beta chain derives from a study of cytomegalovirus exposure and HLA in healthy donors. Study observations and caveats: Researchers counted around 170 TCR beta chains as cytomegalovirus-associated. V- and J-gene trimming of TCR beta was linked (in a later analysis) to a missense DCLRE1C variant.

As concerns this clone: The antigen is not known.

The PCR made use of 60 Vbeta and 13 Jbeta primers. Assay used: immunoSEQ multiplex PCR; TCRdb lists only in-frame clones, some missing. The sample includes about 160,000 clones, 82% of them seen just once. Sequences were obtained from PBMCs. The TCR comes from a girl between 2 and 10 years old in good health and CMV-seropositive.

The CDR3 DNA follows: TGTGCCAGCCGGACTAGCGGGATCAGAGGGGGGGAGCAGTACTTC. This sequence encodes CASRTSGIRGGEQYF. V usage is TRBV6-5 and J usage is TRBJ2-7; 12 nucleotides match TRBD2. Losses at the gene ends were 8 bases for V and 7 bases for J; bases not matched to a gene: 12. Germline V gives CDR1 MNHEY, CDR2 SVGAGI. This CDR3 has 15 amino acids.